The 32 T cell receptor beta chains below come from one sample, sequenced in a study of T cells after yellow fever vaccination. A single record per CDR3 protein comes from TCRdb applying MiXCR to the 5' RACE reads. Counted here are about 300,000 distinct CDR3 sequences, 8.7% occurring once; the ten biggest clones make up about 3%. Material: CD4+ T cells sorted from PBMCs, obtained 5 days after the yellow fever booster vaccination. These TCRs come from a man in his late teens or twenties who received the YFV17D yellow fever vaccine.

This clonotype was recorded many times. V usage is TRBV5-6 and J usage is TRBJ1-6; D gene unclear. Germline V lookup: CDR1 SGHDT, CDR2 YYEEEE. This CDR3 has 13 amino acids. V gave up 3 bases and J gave up 11 bases, with 12 bases separating them. The CDR3 DNA reads TGTGCCAGCAGCTCGGTTCTAGTGGCACCCCTCCACTTT. This gives the protein CASSSVLVAPLHF.

This clonotype was seen more than once but under ten times. This rearrangement joins TRBV3-1 to TRBJ1-6; D is undetermined. The CDR3 has 14 amino acids. Deletions cut 4 bases from V and 6 bases from J, with 10 bases between. Germline lookup yields CDR1 LGHDT and CDR2 YNNKEL (reference sequence). DNA of the CDR3: TGTGCCAGCAGCCGCGGACGCTTTAATTCACCCCTCCACTTT. Amino acid sequence: CASSRGRFNSPLHF.

This clonotype has only a few counts. The chain employs TRBV3-1 and TRBJ2-7; D unclear. The CDR3 loop spans 13 amino acids. Between the trimmed V and J ends, which lost 4 bases and 6 bases, there was a span of 13 bases. Per the germline V gene, CDR1 is LGHDT and CDR2 is YNNKEL (reference sequence). The CDR3 region is CASSPPSRSEQYF. The DNA of the CDR3 is TGTGCCAGCAGCCCGCCATCCCGTTCCGAGCAGTACTTC.

This clonotype was picked up a small number of times. The V gene is TRBV6-5, the J gene TRBJ1-1; 8 nucleotides align to TRBD1. The CDR3 covers 13 residues. The J segment lost 9 bases and the V segment lost 5 bases, leaving 8 bases of the junction unmatched. Germline CDR1 MNHEY, CDR2 SVGAGI. The CDR3 coding sequence is TGTGCCAGCAGTGGTCCGACAGGGGAAAAAGCTTTCTTT. It translates to CASSGPTGEKAFF.

This clonotype has just a few counts. This chain links TRBV3-1 with TRBJ2-1, with D maybe TRBD2 (5 bases). CDR3 length: 15 residues. With 3 bases removed from V and 9 bases from J, the gap between germline ends came to 18 bases. Germline V gene data show CDR1 as LGHDT and CDR2 as YNNKEL (reference sequence). CDR3 coding DNA: TGTGCCAGCAGCCATGAATTCGGTGGAGGTGTTGAGCAGTTCTTC. Translating it yields CASSHEFGGGVEQFF.

This clonotype has only a few counts. V and J are TRBV18 and TRBJ1-6; D is ambiguous. The CDR3 runs 12 residues. The ends were cut back, 3 bases at V and 8 bases at J, with 5 bases in the middle. In germline, CDR1 is KGHSH, CDR2 LQKENI. The CDR3 spells CASSPQDSPLHF. The CDR3 region has the DNA TGTGCCAGCTCACCCCAGGATTCACCCCTCCACTTT.

This clonotype was counted a single time. A much larger clone is a single base away; this may be a read error. V is TRBV24-1 and J is TRBJ1-2; 9 nucleotides agree with TRBD1. CDR3 length: 17 amino acids. Germline lookup yields CDR1 KGHDR and CDR2 SFDVKD. The CDR3, as DNA: TGTACCACCCGCACGGGACTGGGGACAGGGTTTTACTATGGCTACACCTTC. This gives the protein CTTRTGLGTGFYYGYTF.

This clonotype occurred a few times. This chain joins TRBV5-1 and TRBJ2-3; the D gene is possibly TRBD2 (7 bases). Germline V lookup: CDR1 SGHRS, CDR2 YFSETQ. With 5 bases removed from V and 5 bases from J, the gap between germline ends came to 18 bases. CDR3 length: 15 amino acids. DNA for the CDR3: TGCGCCAGCAGTTTCGTGGGGGGGCGGCAAGATACGCAGTATTTT. It translates to CASSFVGGRQDTQYF. Full variable domain (missing parts from reference TRBV5-1 and TRBJ2-3): KAGVTQTPRYLIKTRGQQVTLSCSPISGHRSVSWYQQTPGQGLQFLFEYFSETQRNKGNFPGRFSGRQFSNSRSEMNVSTLELGDSALYLCASSFVGGRQDTQYFGPGTRLTVL.

The table lists this clonotype with a few counts. The chain links TRBV11-3 to TRBJ1-5; D perhaps matches TRBD1 (6 bases). The CDR3 sequence is 13 residues long. Germline CDR1 reads SGHNT; CDR2 reads YENEEA. V lost 5 bases and J lost 7, with 12 bases in between. The CDR3 loop reads CASSIHREQPQHF. The CDR3, as DNA: TGTGCCAGCAGCATCCACAGGGAGCAGCCCCAGCATTTT.

This clonotype was observed a handful of times. The chain combines TRBV2 with TRBJ1-6; TRBD1 is a possible D gene (6 bases). V was shortened by 3 bases and J by 7 bases, with 13 bases between the two germline ends. The germline CDR1 and CDR2 sequences are SNHLY and FYNNEI. This CDR3 contains 15 residues. CDR3 region: CASSEIQGGNSPLHF. CDR3 DNA: TGTGCCAGCAGTGAGATACAGGGTGGAAATTCACCCCTCCACTTT.

This clonotype came up many times. The chain carries TRBV19 and TRBJ1-1; 9 bases fit TRBD1. The CDR3 spans 15 residues. J was trimmed by 5 bases and V by 3 bases; bases with no gene match: 7. Germline V gene sequence: CDR1 LNHDA, CDR2 SQIVND (reference sequence). CDR3 amino acids: CASSIGTGTKTEAFF. Written as DNA, the CDR3 is TGTGCCAGTAGTATTGGGACAGGGACGAAGACTGAAGCTTTCTTT.

The chain links TRBV18 to TRBJ2-3, with 7 bases matching TRBD2. V shed 10 bases, J shed 4 bases, and the junction held 8 bases outside the gene matches. The CDR3 runs to 13 residues. Germline V gene data show CDR1 as KGHSH and CDR2 as LQKENI. The CDR3 loop reads CATSTSTADTQYF. CDR3 nucleotide sequence: TGTGCCACCTCGACTAGCACGGCAGATACGCAGTATTTT.

This chain joins TRBV28 and TRBJ2-2; the match to TRBD1 covers 7 bases. The junction had 3 bases not matched to a gene; V was cut back by 8 bases and J by 0 bases. Looked up from germline, CDR1 is MDHEN and CDR2 is SYDVKM. The CDR3 is 14 residues long. CDR3 DNA: TGTGCCAGCTCGGGACAGACGAACACCGGGGAGCTGTTTTTT. This encodes CASSGQTNTGELFF.

This clonotype occurred a few times. J is TRBJ2-3 and V is TRBV5-1; 9 positions match TRBD2. Trimming removed 6 bases from V and 6 bases from J; junction bases left unmatched: 17. Germline CDR1 and CDR2: SGHRS and YFSETQ. The CDR3 spans 17 residues. The CDR3 nucleotides are TGCGCCAGCAACCCCTCTGTGACTAGCGGAGGGGTGGATACGCAGTATTTT. It specifies CASNPSVTSGGVDTQYF.

Points on this clonotype: This may be a read error: a much more frequent sequence differs by one nucleotide. The DNA of the CDR3 is TGTGCCAGCTGCCAGGGACAGGGGCAAGAGACCCAGTACTTC. This gives the protein CASCQGQGQETQYF. This chain links TRBV5-5 with TRBJ2-5; TRBD1 aligns across 10 bases. The CDR3 extends over 14 amino acids. CDR1 and CDR2 from the germline V gene are SGHKS and YYEKEE (reference sequence). V lost 7 bases and J lost 2; bases outside the gene matches: 5.

At least ten counts were recorded for this clonotype. The chain employs TRBV11-2 and TRBJ2-5; 7 nucleotides align to TRBD1. In germline, CDR1 is SGHAT, CDR2 FQNNGV. The CDR3 is 13 residues long. V gave up 8 bases and J gave up 2 bases; unmatched junction bases: 5. DNA for the CDR3: TGTGCCAGCGAGACAGGGCGTCAAGAGACCCAGTACTTC. Translating it yields CASETGRQETQYF.

The chain uses TRBV10-3 and TRBJ1-4; D might be TRBD1 (6 bases). CDR1 and CDR2 (germline): ENHRY, SYGVKD. The CDR3 is made up of 13 amino acids. V dropped 8 bases and J dropped 4 bases, with 11 bases sitting between them. In DNA, the CDR3 is TGTGCCATCTCAGGACAGTTTAATGAAAAACTGTTTTTT. This gives the protein CAISGQFNEKLFF.

This clonotype was detected ten times or more. The chain couples TRBV7-9 to TRBJ2-1; D gene ambiguous. The CDR3 spans 10 residues. Trimming cost V 2 bases and J 9 bases, with 2 bases left between them. CDR1 SEHNR and CDR2 FQNEAQ come from the germline V gene (reference sequence). CDR3: CASSLTEQFF. DNA of the CDR3: TGTGCCAGCAGCTTAACTGAGCAGTTCTTC.

The rearrangement uses TRBV5-4 and TRBJ2-2; 12 bases line up with TRBD1. Germline lookup yields CDR1 SGHNT and CDR2 YYREEE (reference sequence). V gave up 3 bases and J gave up 5 bases; unmatched junction bases: 5. CDR3 length equals 16 residues. CDR3 DNA: TGTGCCAGCAGCTCGGGACAGGGGGCTTGGACCGGGGAGCTGTTTTTT. Translation gives CASSSGQGAWTGELFF.

This clonotype is medium-sized by share. V is TRBV5-1 and J is TRBJ2-4; D not resolved. V was trimmed by 0 bases and J by 0 bases, leaving 13 bases between them. Germline assignment: CDR1 SGHRS and CDR2 YFSETQ. This CDR3 contains 17 residues. This CDR3 is CASSLAFEKAAKNIQYF. For the CDR3, the DNA is TGCGCCAGCAGCTTGGCTTTTGAGAAGGCAGCCAAAAACATTCAGTACTTC.

This clonotype came up many times. The chain carries TRBV9 and TRBJ2-3; a weak D match, TRBD2 (6 bases). V was clipped by 5 bases and J by 0 bases, with 16 bases between them. This CDR3 spans 16 amino acids. CDR1 is SGDLS, CDR2 YYNGEE, per germline. The CDR3 is CASSYRDFPSTDTQYF. The CDR3 bases are TGTGCCAGCAGTTACCGGGACTTCCCTAGCACAGATACGCAGTATTTT.

Only a few counts were recorded for this clonotype. The chain is built from TRBV18 and TRBJ2-3; D possibly uses TRBD1 or TRBD2 (6 bases each). This CDR3 comprises 13 residues. Germline V gives CDR1 KGHSH, CDR2 LQKENI. Deletions cut 6 bases from V and 10 bases from J, with 17 bases between. CDR3: CASSPGGDTPQYF. The CDR3 nucleotides are TGTGCCAGCTCGCCCGGCGGGGACACCCCGCAGTATTTT.

The rearrangement joins TRBV2 to TRBJ1-6; unclear D gene. The V and J ends lost 3 bases and 10 bases respectively, with 4 bases between them. In germline, CDR1 is SNHLY, CDR2 FYNNEI. The CDR3 runs to 11 residues. DNA for the CDR3: TGTGCCAGCAGTGAGGGATCACCCCTCCACTTT. The encoded protein is CASSEGSPLHF.

The chain couples TRBV3-1 to TRBJ1-1; 9 nucleotides agree with TRBD1. The CDR3 covers 15 residues. V was pared by 3 bases and J by 3 bases, with 5 bases of the junction left unmatched. Germline-derived CDR1 and CDR2 are LGHDT and YNNKEL (reference sequence). The CDR3 sequence is CASSQYRGRDTEAFF. The CDR3 bases are TGTGCCAGCAGCCAGTACAGGGGGCGGGACACTGAAGCTTTCTTT.

This clonotype was counted at least ten times. The chain joins TRBV20-1 to TRBJ2-7; perhaps TRBD1 as D (6 bases). V dropped 0 bases and J dropped 1 base, with 13 bases sitting between them. CDR3 size: 15 residues. CDR1 is DFQATT and CDR2 is SNEGSKA in the germline V gene (reference sequence). The CDR3 nucleotides are TGCAGTGCTAGAGATACAGGGCTGCTATCCTACGAGCAGTACTTC. It encodes CSARDTGLLSYEQYF.

The genes are TRBV5-1 and TRBJ2-3; TRBD1 aligns across 8 bases. The germline V gene has CDR1 SGHRS and CDR2 YFSETQ. J lost 0 bases, V lost 2 bases, and 2 bases had no gene match. The CDR3 loop spans 15 amino acids. The CDR3 is CASSFGTGSTDTQYF. DNA of the CDR3: TGCGCCAGCAGCTTCGGGACAGGAAGCACAGATACGCAGTATTTT.

CDR3 in DNA: TGTGCCAGCAGCCCGAGACTAGCGGGGGGGCCGACAGATACGCAGTATTTT. It encodes CASSPRLAGGPTDTQYF. The chain carries TRBV3-1 and TRBJ2-3; 14 bases match TRBD2. Trimming cost V 4 bases and J 3 bases; bases outside gene matches: 6. The CDR3 length is 17 residues. In germline, CDR1 is LGHDT, CDR2 YNNKEL (reference sequence).

CDR3 amino acids: CASSLGGLAAGETQYF. CDR3 sequence (DNA): TGTGCCAGCAGCTTAGGGGGACTAGCGGCGGGGGAGACCCAGTACTTC. The chain links TRBV11-2 to TRBJ2-5; 11 positions agree with TRBD2. The CDR3 contains 16 residues. CDR1 and CDR2 from the germline V gene are SGHAT and FQNNGV. V shed 1 base, J shed 5 bases, and the junction held 6 bases outside the gene matches.

The table lists this clonotype with a few counts. This chain links TRBV7-2 with TRBJ2-7; TRBD2 agrees at 9 bases. Trimming at V came to 7 bases and at J to 1 base, leaving 5 bases not matched to a gene. CDR3 length: 14 amino acids. The germline CDR1 and CDR2 sequences are SGHTA and FQGNSA. The CDR3 DNA sequence: TGTGCCAGCATCCTGACTAGCGGTTCCTACGAGCAGTACTTC. Translated, it gives CASILTSGSYEQYF.

There are a few counts of this clonotype. The V call is TRBV4-3, the J call TRBJ1-3; D remains unclear. Germline loops: CDR1 LGHNA, CDR2 YSLEER. This CDR3 contains 14 residues. V gave up 0 bases and J gave up 3 bases, with 6 bases separating them. CDR3 loop: CASSQDNGGNTIYF. CDR3 nucleotides: TGCGCCAGCAGCCAAGATAACGGTGGAAACACCATATATTTT.

This clonotype was seen a handful of times. V usage is TRBV2 and J usage is TRBJ2-7; 9 bases align to TRBD2. There are 15 residues in the CDR3. V lost 1 base to trimming and J lost 5 bases; unmatched junction nucleotides: 6. Germline CDR1 and CDR2: SNHLY and FYNNEI. CDR3: CASSEGLAGIHEQYV. The DNA of the CDR3 is TGTGCCAGCAGTGAAGGGCTAGCGGGGATCCACGAGCAGTACGTC.

J is TRBJ1-1 and V is TRBV5-1; D uncertain. The CDR3 is made up of 14 amino acids. Germline V gene lookup returns CDR1 SGHRS and CDR2 YFSETQ. V was trimmed by 1 base and J by 5 bases, leaving 12 bases between them. DNA of the CDR3: TGCGCCAGCAGCTTGAATTCTGGAGGTACTGAAGCTTTCTTT. It yields the protein CASSLNSGGTEAFF.